One sample yielded the 18 T cell receptor beta chains listed below, sequenced in a study of control samples from healthy donors and cancer patients. Clones were read by immunoSEQ multiplex PCR, and TCRdb kept only the in-frame ones, dropping some. Of 70,000 to 95,000 clones listed, 93% are singletons. Sequencing was done on a sample of PBMCs. The receptors stem from a woman aged 40 to 50 with lung cancer.

V and J are TRBV30 and TRBJ2-5; perhaps D is TRBD1 or TRBD2 (5 bases each). Germline V lookup: CDR1 GTSNPN, CDR2 SVGIG (reference sequence). V lost 0 bases to trimming and J lost 5 bases, with 19 bases between them. This CDR3 region has 16 residues. Written as DNA, the CDR3 is TGTGCCTGGAGTGTGGGGGTGCTCGGGGCTGGGGAGACCCAGTACTTC. Its protein is CAWSVGVLGAGETQYF.

This clone was seen once. The genes are TRBV5-4 and TRBJ1-2; 7 bases are a match to TRBD1. CDR1 is SGHNT, CDR2 YYREEE, per germline (reference sequence). V lost 1 base and J lost 4; bases outside the gene matches: 4. CDR3 length equals 14 residues. The DNA of the CDR3 is TGTGCCAGCAGCTTGAGGGGGACAGTCTATGGCTACACCTTC. Translating gives CASSLRGTVYGYTF.

J is TRBJ2-1 and V is TRBV4-1; D possibly corresponds to TRBD2 (6 bases). The CDR3 contains 15 residues. Germline values: CDR1 MGHRA, CDR2 YSYEKL. Deletions cut 3 bases from V and 6 bases from J, with 15 bases between. The CDR3, as DNA: TGCGCCAGCAGCCAGACGCGGGACTCATTCAATGAGCAGTTCTTC. It encodes CASSQTRDSFNEQFF.

This clone is a singleton in its sample. The chain is built from TRBV4-1 and TRBJ2-1; weak D call: TRBD2 (6 bases). The germline gives CDR1 MGHRA, CDR2 YSYEKL. V was trimmed by 4 bases and J by 12 bases, leaving 16 bases between them. CDR3 size: 13 residues. The CDR3 is CASSLGRDVVQFF. The CDR3 nucleotides read TGCGCCAGCAGCCTAGGGCGGGACGTCGTGCAGTTCTTC.

The chain combines TRBV27 with TRBJ2-7; D perhaps matches TRBD1 (5 bases). The CDR3 consists of 13 residues. Looked up from germline, CDR1 is MNHEY and CDR2 is SMNVEV (reference sequence). The germline V and J ends were trimmed by 4 bases and 4 bases, with 11 bases remaining between them. This CDR3 reads CASSSITGYEQYF. CDR3 coding DNA: TGTGCCAGCAGTTCTATTACAGGTTACGAGCAGTACTTC.

The genes are TRBV9 and TRBJ2-5; no definite D call. This CDR3 contains 12 residues. V was cut by 0 bases and J by 4 bases, with 4 bases left in between. CDR1 is SGDLS and CDR2 is YYNGEE in the germline V gene. The CDR3 loop is CASSVVGETQYF. CDR3 DNA sequence: TGTGCCAGCAGCGTAGTAGGAGAGACCCAGTACTTC.

In DNA form, the CDR3 reads TGTGCCATCAGTGTCGGTTCCGGGGGAGAGGGCCCCTATGGCTACACCTTC. The encoded protein is CAISVGSGGEGPYGYTF. The V gene is TRBV10-3, the J gene TRBJ1-2; tentatively, D is TRBD1 (5 bases). This CDR3 is built from 17 residues. The V end was cut by 4 bases, the J end by 4 bases, with 22 bases between. Germline lookup yields CDR1 ENHRY and CDR2 SYGVKD.

The J gene is TRBJ1-2, the V gene TRBV4-2; D call uncertain. Trimming took 4 bases from V and 0 from J, leaving 6 bases between them. Germline V gives CDR1 LGHNA, CDR2 YNFKEQ. The CDR3 has 13 residues. The CDR3, as DNA: TGTGCCAGCAGCCTCGGATCTAACTATGGCTACACCTTC. Translating gives CASSLGSNYGYTF.

The CDR3 DNA follows: TGTGCCAGCAGCCGTTCTAGGGGGAACACTGAAGCTTTCTTT. Translation gives CASSRSRGNTEAFF. This sequence joins TRBV9 and TRBJ1-1; D may be TRBD1 (5 bases). Germline assignment: CDR1 SGDLS and CDR2 YYNGEE. Between the trimmed V and J ends, which lost 4 bases and 1 base, there was a span of 11 bases. The CDR3 contains 14 residues.

The rearrangement joins TRBV19 to TRBJ1-4, with D tentatively TRBD1 (6 bases). With 4 bases removed from V and 3 bases from J, the gap between germline ends came to 15 bases. Germline CDR1 and CDR2: LNHDA and SQIVND (reference sequence). There are 16 residues in the CDR3. In DNA form, the CDR3 reads TGTGCCAGTAGTACAGACCACAGGGTGGCTAATGAAAAACTGTTTTTT. Its translation is CASSTDHRVANEKLFF.

CDR3 amino acids: CASSRQGAHNEKLFF. The DNA of the CDR3 is TGTGCCAGCAGCCGACAGGGGGCCCATAATGAAAAACTGTTTTTT. The J gene is TRBJ1-4, the V gene TRBV5-4; the match to TRBD1 covers 10 bases. Germline V gives CDR1 SGHNT, CDR2 YYREEE (reference sequence). With 4 bases clipped from V and 4 bases from J, the junction kept 4 bases outside the gene matches. This CDR3 comprises 15 residues.

For the CDR3, the DNA is TGTGCCAGCAGCCAAGAGGGCCTGGACAGCGCCGAGCAGTACTTC. This codes for CASSQEGLDSAEQYF. This rearrangement joins TRBV3-1 (or the pseudogene TRBV3-2) to TRBJ2-7, with D tentatively TRBD1 (6 bases). CDR1 and CDR2 from the germline V gene are LGHDT and YNNKEL (reference sequence). This CDR3 has 15 amino acids. The germline V and J ends were trimmed by 0 bases and 6 bases, with 15 bases remaining between them.

The CDR3 DNA is TGTGCCACCAGCGGTGGACTATACAATGAGCAGTTCTTC. It translates to CATSGGLYNEQFF. The genes are TRBV24-1 and TRBJ2-1; a possible D gene is TRBD2 (6 bases). Germline V CDR1 and CDR2: KGHDR, SFDVKD. The V end was cut by 7 bases, the J end by 4 bases, with 10 bases between. There are 13 residues in the CDR3.

The chain links TRBV19 to TRBJ1-1; D remains unclear. The CDR3 length is 11 residues. Germline V CDR1 and CDR2: LNHDA, SQIVND (reference sequence). The V end lost 3 bases, the J end lost 8 bases, and 7 bases lay between the germline ends. This chain's CDR3 is CASSIRIEAFF. The CDR3 DNA reads as TGTGCCAGTAGTATCAGAATAGAAGCTTTCTTT.

This rearrangement joins TRBV5-4 to TRBJ1-3; D is undetermined. V shed 0 bases and J shed 0 bases, with 10 bases lying between them. This CDR3 region has 16 residues. Germline loops: CDR1 SGHNT, CDR2 YYREEE (reference sequence). The DNA for the CDR3 is TGTGCCAGCAGCTTGGAGAAGGGCTTCTCTGGAAACACCATATATTTT. This sequence encodes CASSLEKGFSGNTIYF. Looking up the rest from reference TRBV5-4 and TRBJ1-3 gives the full variable domain: ETGVTQSPTHLIKTRGQQVTLRCSSQSGHNTVSWYQQALGQGPQFIFQYYREEENGRGNFPPRFSGLQFPNYSSELNVNALELDDSALYLCASSLEKGFSGNTIYFGEGSWLTVV.

The genes are TRBV19 and TRBJ1-5; D call uncertain. Per germline, CDR1 LNHDA and CDR2 SQIVND (reference sequence). Between the trimmed V and J ends, which lost 0 bases and 7 bases, there was a span of 16 bases. The CDR3 sequence is 16 residues long. CDR3 nucleotides: TGTGCCAGTAGTATAGACTGGGTTAGTGTCCGCCAGCCCCAGCATTTT. As protein: CASSIDWVSVRQPQHF.

The V gene is TRBV7-2, the J gene TRBJ2-1, with D perhaps TRBD2 (6 bases). V lost 3 bases and J 4 bases, leaving 19 bases between the germline ends. Germline V CDR1 and CDR2: SGHTA, FQGNSA. The CDR3 runs 17 residues. The CDR3 region has the DNA TGTGCCAGCAGCTTTCGTCCCGGGGAGGCGCTATACAATGAGCAGTTCTTC. Translating gives CASSFRPGEALYNEQFF.

This clone was observed a single time. The chain uses TRBV5-1 and TRBJ1-1; 7 bases match TRBD1. J lost 0 bases, V lost 4 bases, and 12 bases had no gene match. Germline V lookup: CDR1 SGHRS, CDR2 YFSETQ. The CDR3 length is 17 residues. CDR3 protein: CASSPRGQGGMNTEAFF. The CDR3 DNA is TGCGCCAGCAGCCCCCGCGGTCAGGGGGGAATGAACACTGAAGCTTTCTTT.